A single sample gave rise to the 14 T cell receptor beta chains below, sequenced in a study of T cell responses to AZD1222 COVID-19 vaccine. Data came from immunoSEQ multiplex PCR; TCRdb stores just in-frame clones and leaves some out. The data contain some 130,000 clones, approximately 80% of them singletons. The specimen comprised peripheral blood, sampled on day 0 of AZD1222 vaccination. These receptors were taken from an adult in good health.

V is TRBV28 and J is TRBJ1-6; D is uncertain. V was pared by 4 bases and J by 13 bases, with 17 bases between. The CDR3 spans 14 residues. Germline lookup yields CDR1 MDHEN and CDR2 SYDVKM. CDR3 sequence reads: CASSSRGQSPPLHF. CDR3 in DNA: TGTGCCAGCAGTTCCCGAGGCCAGTCTCCCCCCCTCCACTTT. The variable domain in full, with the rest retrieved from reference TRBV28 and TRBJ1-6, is DVKVTQSSRYLVKRTGEKVFLECVQDMDHENMFWYRQDPGLGLRLIYFSYDVKMKEKGDIPEGYSVSREKKERFSLILESASTNQTSMYLCASSSRGQSPPLHFGNGTRLTVT.

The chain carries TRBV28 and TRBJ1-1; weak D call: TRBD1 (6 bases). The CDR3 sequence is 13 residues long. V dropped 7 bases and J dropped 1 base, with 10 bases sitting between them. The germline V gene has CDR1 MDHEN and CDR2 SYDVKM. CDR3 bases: TGTGCCAGCATTCGGACAGAGAACACTGAAGCTTTCTTT. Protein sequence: CASIRTENTEAFF.

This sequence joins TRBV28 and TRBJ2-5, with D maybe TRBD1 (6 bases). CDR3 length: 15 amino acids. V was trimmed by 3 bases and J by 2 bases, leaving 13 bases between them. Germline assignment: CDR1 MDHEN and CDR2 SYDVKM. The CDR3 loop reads CASSFPDSPQETQYF. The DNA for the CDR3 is TGTGCCAGCAGTTTCCCGGACAGCCCGCAAGAGACCCAGTACTTC.

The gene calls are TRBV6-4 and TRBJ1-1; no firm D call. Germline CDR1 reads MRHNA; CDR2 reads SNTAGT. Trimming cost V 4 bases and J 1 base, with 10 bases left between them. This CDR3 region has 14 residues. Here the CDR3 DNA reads TGTGCCAGCAGTGCCTTCGTCGGGAACACTGAAGCTTTCTTT. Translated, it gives CASSAFVGNTEAFF.

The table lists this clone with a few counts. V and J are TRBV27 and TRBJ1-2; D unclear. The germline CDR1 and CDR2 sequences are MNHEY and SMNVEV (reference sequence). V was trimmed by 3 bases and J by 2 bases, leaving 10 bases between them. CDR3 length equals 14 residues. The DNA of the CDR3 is TGTGCCAGCAGTTTTGGAGGGCCCAACTATGGCTACACCTTC. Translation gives CASSFGGPNYGYTF.

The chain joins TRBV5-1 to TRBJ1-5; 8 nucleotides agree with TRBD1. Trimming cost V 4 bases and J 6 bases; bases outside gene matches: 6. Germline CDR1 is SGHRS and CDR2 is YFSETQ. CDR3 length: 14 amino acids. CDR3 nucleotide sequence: TGCGCCAGCAGCGGACAGGGAGGGAGTCAGCCCCAGCATTTT. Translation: CASSGQGGSQPQHF.

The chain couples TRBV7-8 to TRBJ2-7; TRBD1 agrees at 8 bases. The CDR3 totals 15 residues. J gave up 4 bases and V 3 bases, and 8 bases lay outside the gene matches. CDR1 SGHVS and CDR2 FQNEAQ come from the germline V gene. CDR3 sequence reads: CASSFGSGGIYEQYF. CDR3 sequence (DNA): TGTGCCAGCAGCTTTGGGTCAGGGGGCATTTACGAGCAGTACTTC. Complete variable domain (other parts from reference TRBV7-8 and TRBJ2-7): GAGVSQSPRYKVAKRGQDVALRCDPISGHVSLFWYQQALGQGPEFLTYFQNEAQLDKSGLPSDRFFAERPEGSVSTLKIQRTQQEDSAVYLCASSFGSGGIYEQYFGPGTRLTVT.

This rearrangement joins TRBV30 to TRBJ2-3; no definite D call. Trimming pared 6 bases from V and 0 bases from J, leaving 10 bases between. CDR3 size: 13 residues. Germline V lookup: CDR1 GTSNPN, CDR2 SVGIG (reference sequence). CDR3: CACARDSTDTQYF. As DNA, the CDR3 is TGTGCCTGTGCTAGGGATAGCACAGATACGCAGTATTTT.

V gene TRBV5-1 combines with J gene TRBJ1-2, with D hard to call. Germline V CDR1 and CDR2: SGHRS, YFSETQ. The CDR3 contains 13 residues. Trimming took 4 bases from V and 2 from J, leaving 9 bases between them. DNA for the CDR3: TGCGCCAGCAGCCTCCCTGACAACTATGGCTACACCTTC. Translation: CASSLPDNYGYTF.

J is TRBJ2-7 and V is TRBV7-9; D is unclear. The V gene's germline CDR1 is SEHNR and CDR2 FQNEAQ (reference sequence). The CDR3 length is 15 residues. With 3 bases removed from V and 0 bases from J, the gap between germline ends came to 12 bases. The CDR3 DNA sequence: TGTGCCAGCAGCTTCCCCCAGAGCAGCTCCTACGAGCAGTACTTC. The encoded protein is CASSFPQSSSYEQYF.

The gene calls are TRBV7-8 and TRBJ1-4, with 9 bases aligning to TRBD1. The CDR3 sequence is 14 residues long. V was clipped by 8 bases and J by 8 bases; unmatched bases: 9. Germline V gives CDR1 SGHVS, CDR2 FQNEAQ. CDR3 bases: TGTGCCAGCTGCCGGGACAGGGTCTCCGAAAAACTGTTTTTT. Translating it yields CASCRDRVSEKLFF.

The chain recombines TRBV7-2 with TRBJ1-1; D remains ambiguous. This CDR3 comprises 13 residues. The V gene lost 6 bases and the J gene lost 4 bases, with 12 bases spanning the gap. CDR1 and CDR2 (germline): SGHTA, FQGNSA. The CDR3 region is CASRNTLGTEAFF. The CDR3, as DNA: TGTGCCAGCAGGAATACTTTGGGCACTGAAGCTTTCTTT.

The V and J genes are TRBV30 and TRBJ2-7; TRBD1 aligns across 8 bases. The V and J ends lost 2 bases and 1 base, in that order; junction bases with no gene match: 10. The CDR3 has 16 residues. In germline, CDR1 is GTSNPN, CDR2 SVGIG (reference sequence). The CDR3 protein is CAWSLSWTGHSYEQYF. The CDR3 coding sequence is TGTGCCTGGAGTCTCTCTTGGACAGGGCATTCCTACGAGCAGTACTTC. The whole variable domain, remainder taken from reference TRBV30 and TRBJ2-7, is SQTIHQWPATLVQPVGSPLSLECTVEGTSNPNLYWYRQAAGRGLQLLFYSVGIGQISSEVPQNLSASRPQDRQFILSSKKLLLSDSGFYLCAWSLSWTGHSYEQYFGPGTRLTVT.

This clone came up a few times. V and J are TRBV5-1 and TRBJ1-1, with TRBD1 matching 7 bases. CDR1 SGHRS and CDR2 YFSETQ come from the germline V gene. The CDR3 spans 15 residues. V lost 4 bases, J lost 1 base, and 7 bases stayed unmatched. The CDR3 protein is CASSQQGGPNTEAFF. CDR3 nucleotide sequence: TGCGCCAGCAGCCAGCAGGGGGGACCGAACACTGAAGCTTTCTTT.